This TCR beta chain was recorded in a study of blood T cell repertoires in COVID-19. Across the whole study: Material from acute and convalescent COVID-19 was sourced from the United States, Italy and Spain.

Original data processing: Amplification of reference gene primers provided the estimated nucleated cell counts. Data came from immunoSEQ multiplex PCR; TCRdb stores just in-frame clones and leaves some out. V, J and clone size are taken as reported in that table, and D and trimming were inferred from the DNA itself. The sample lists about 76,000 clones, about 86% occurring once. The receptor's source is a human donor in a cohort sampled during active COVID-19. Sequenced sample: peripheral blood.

In DNA form, the CDR3 reads TGTGCCAGCAACCCCGGGACACAGATCTCCTACAATGAGCAGTTCTTC. Its translation is CASNPGTQISYNEQFF. The chain joins TRBV27 to TRBJ2-1; D might be TRBD1 (6 bases). CDR1 is MNHEY and CDR2 is SMNVEV in the germline V gene (reference sequence). The CDR3 extends over 16 amino acids. V lost 7 bases, J lost 0 bases, and 16 bases lay in between.